The clone carrying this TCR beta chain was counted at least ten times. The cDNA was produced through 5'RACE with 10-nucleotide random UMIs. Using its own MiXCR run on the 5' RACE reads, TCRdb lists one record per CDR3 protein. This table holds about 50,000 distinct CDR3 sequences, roughly 4.4% found once. This sample is drawn from a study of neurological immune-mediated disorders. The length of the CDR3 is 15 residues. Germline-derived CDR1 and CDR2 are MDHEN and SYDVKM. With 2 bases removed from V and 8 bases from J, the gap between germline ends came to 16 bases. The genes are TRBV28 and TRBJ2-4; perhaps TRBD1 as D (6 bases). Input material: PBMCs. The receptor's source is a man aged 50-60 years with multiple sclerosis. CDR3 DNA sequence: TGTGCCAGCAGTTTAGCGGTCTCCAGGGGAGACATTCAGTACTTC. Translating it yields CASSLAVSRGDIQYF.